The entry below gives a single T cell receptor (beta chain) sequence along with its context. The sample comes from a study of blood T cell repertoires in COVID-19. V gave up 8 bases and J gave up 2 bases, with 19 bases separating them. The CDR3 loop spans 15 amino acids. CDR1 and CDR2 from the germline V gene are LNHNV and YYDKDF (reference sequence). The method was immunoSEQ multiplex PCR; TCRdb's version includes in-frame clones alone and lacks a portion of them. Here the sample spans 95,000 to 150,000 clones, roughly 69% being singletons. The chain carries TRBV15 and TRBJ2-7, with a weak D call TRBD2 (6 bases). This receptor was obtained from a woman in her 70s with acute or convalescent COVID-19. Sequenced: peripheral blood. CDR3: CATHSGLPFTYEQYF. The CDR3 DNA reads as TGTGCCACCCACTCCGGACTACCCTTCACCTACGAGCAGTACTTC.